This T cell receptor (beta chain) was sequenced for a study of regulatory T cells in long-lasting Graves disease. General observations from the study: Favored gene segments in persistent disease were TRBV28, TRBJ1-2 and TRBJ2-5. Whereas about a thousand public clonotypes were shared by new patients, persistent patients shared more, at some 2,900.

This CDR3 comprises 14 residues. CDR1 and CDR2 from the germline V gene are MDHEN and SYDVKM. J was trimmed by 7 bases and V by 5 bases; bases with no gene match: 6. Ten or more counts support this clonotype. Its antigen is not known. Arm-PCR with iRepertoire HTBI primers amplified the CDR3 regions for these TCR beta libraries. Via MiXCR, TCRdb re-called the multiplex PCR reads, giving one row per CDR3 protein. This repertoire shows 400,000 to 500,000 distinct CDR3 sequences, roughly 15% found once; its top ten account for roughly 18%. Time point meaning: newly diagnosed GD, antithyroid drugs for less than 3 months. RNA from PBMCs was the source of the TCR library. The authors drew patients from an endocrinology department in Xi'an, China. The data also belong to a second study, concerning T cells in Graves' hyperthyroidism and ophthalmopathy.

This TCR derives from a woman aged 45-60 years with Graves disease. The chain links TRBV28 to TRBJ2-7; 12 positions agree with TRBD2. The material was peripheral blood mononuclear cells (PBMCs), obtained at new diagnosis, from a patient treated with antithyroid drugs. Here the CDR3 DNA reads TGTGCCAGCAGTCGACTAGCGGGAGCCAGGGAGCAGTACTTC. Amino acid sequence: CASSRLAGAREQYF. Complete variable domain (other parts from reference TRBV28 and TRBJ2-7): DVKVTQSSRYLVKRTGEKVFLECVQDMDHENMFWYRQDPGLGLRLIYFSYDVKMKEKGDIPEGYSVSREKKERFSLILESASTNQTSMYLCASSRLAGAREQYFGPGTRLTVT.